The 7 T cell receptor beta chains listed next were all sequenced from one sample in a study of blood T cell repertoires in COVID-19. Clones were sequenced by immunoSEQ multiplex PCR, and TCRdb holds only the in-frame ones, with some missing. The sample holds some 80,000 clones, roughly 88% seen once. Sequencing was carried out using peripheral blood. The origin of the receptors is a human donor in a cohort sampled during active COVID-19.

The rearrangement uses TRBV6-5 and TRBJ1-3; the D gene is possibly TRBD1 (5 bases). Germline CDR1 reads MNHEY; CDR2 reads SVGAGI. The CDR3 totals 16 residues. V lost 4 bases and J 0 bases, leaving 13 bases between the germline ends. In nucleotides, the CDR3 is TGTGCCAGCAGTTTTCACAGGAGGGGCTCTGGAAACACCATATATTTT. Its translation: CASSFHRRGSGNTIYF.

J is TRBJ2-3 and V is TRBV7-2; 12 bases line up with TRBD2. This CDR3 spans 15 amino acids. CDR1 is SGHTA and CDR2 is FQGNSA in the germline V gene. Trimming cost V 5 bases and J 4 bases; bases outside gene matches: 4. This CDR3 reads CASSRTSGVADTQYF. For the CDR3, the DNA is TGTGCCAGCAGCAGGACTAGCGGGGTCGCAGATACGCAGTATTTT.

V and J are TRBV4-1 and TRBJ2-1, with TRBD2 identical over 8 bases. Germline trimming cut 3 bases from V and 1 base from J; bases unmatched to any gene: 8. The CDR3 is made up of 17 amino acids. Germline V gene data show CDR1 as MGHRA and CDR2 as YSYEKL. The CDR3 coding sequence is TGCGCCAGCAGCCAGGATCGGGCTAGCGGGTCCTACAATGAGCAGTTCTTC. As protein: CASSQDRASGSYNEQFF.

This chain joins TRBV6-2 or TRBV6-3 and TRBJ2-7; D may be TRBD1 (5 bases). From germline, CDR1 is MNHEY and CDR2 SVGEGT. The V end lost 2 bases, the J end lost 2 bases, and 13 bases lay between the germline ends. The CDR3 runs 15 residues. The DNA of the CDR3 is TGTGCCAGCAGTTACAGTCAAGGGGCAACCTACGAGCAGTACTTC. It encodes CASSYSQGATYEQYF.

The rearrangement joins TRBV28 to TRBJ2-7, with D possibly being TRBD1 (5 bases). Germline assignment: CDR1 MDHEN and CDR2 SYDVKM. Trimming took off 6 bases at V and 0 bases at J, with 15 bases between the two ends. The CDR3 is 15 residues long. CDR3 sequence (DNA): TGTGCCAGCAGCCCGATAGACAGAGACTCCTACGAGCAGTACTTC. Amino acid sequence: CASSPIDRDSYEQYF.

The CDR3 DNA follows: TGTGCCAGTAGCGACGCAGGGGGGCAGCCCTACGAGCAGTACTTC. Amino acid sequence: CASSDAGGQPYEQYF. The chain employs TRBV19 and TRBJ2-7; maybe TRBD1 (7 bases). The CDR3 has 15 amino acids. Trimming stripped 6 bases from V and 2 bases from J, with 17 bases between. CDR1 and CDR2 from the germline V gene are LNHDA and SQIVND (reference sequence).

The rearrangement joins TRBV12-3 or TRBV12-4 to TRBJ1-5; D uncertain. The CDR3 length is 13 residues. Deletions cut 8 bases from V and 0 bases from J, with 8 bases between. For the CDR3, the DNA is TGTGCCAGCGGCCACAGTAGCAATCAGCCCCAGCATTTT. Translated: CASGHSSNQPQHF.